These 25 T cell receptor beta chains were all obtained from the same sample, sequenced in a study of blood T cell repertoires in COVID-19 (dated by TCRdb to 2020 to 2021). The library was prepared using the immunoSEQ multiplex PCR assay. TCRdb took over this immuneACCESS table, retaining in-frame rearrangements with V and J assigned. Such tables are incomplete; in checked studies, under half of the missing clones stem from an unresolved V gene, and the remainder is unexplained. Counted in this sample were over 350,000 clones; more than 75% of them appeared once. Jointly, the top ten make up about 9.4% of the sample. What was sequenced was PBMCs or T cells enriched from blood (not recorded which). The receptors come from a woman aged 50 to 60 who had recovered from COVID-19.

The chain recombines TRBV30 with TRBJ1-1; weak D call: TRBD1 (6 bases). Trimming stripped 0 bases from V and 11 bases from J, with 16 bases between. The CDR3 has 13 residues. The germline gives CDR1 GTSNPN, CDR2 SVGIG (reference sequence). The CDR3 protein is CAWSVLGGSRAFF. For the CDR3, the DNA is TGTGCCTGGAGTGTACTAGGGGGTAGTAGGGCTTTCTTT.

This chain uses TRBV7-8 with TRBJ2-7, with D perhaps matching TRBD1 (6 bases). Trimming pared 5 bases from V and 2 bases from J, leaving 13 bases between. Germline V gives CDR1 SGHVS, CDR2 FQNEAQ. This CDR3 has 14 residues. The CDR3, as DNA: TGTGCCAGCAGCAACCGGGACACAACCTACGAGCAGTACTTC. It is translated as CASSNRDTTYEQYF.

J is TRBJ2-3 and V is TRBV18; D is ambiguous. Trimming took 3 bases from V and 6 from J, leaving 10 bases between them. Germline V CDR1 and CDR2: KGHSH, LQKENI. The CDR3 totals 13 residues. For the CDR3, the DNA is TGTGCCAGCTCACCCTATACCTGGGATACGCAGTATTTT. It yields the protein CASSPYTWDTQYF.

This clone was recorded at least ten times. V usage is TRBV4-2 and J usage is TRBJ2-2; D is possibly TRBD2 (6 bases). Germline V lookup: CDR1 LGHNA, CDR2 YNFKEQ. Trimming took 7 bases from V and 1 from J, leaving 7 bases between them. The CDR3 spans 13 residues. CDR3 in DNA: TGTGCCAGCACAGCGGGGAACACCGGGGAGCTGTTTTTT. This codes for CASTAGNTGELFF.

This CDR3 is CASSEAEGAITYNEQFF. The CDR3 nucleotides read TGTGCCAGCAGTGAAGCGGAGGGGGCCATAACGTACAATGAGCAGTTCTTC. V gene TRBV6-1 combines with J gene TRBJ2-1, with D maybe TRBD1 (7 bases). V was shortened by 0 bases and J by 4 bases, with 16 bases between the two germline ends. Germline values: CDR1 MNHNS, CDR2 SASEGT. The CDR3 totals 17 residues.

The chain links TRBV7-6 to TRBJ1-4, with 8 bases matching TRBD1. Germline V gives CDR1 SGHVS, CDR2 FNYEAQ. With 5 bases clipped from V and 0 bases from J, the junction kept 11 bases outside the gene matches. The CDR3 is 18 residues long. CDR3 protein: CASSNTGGRVATNEKLFF. The CDR3, as DNA: TGTGCCAGCAGCAATACAGGGGGGAGGGTCGCAACTAATGAAAAACTGTTTTTT.

The chain carries TRBV5-1 and TRBJ1-1; no definite D call. Deletions cut 6 bases from V and 0 bases from J, with 12 bases between. Germline loops: CDR1 SGHRS, CDR2 YFSETQ. The CDR3 spans 14 residues. The CDR3 sequence: CASTLGGLNTEAFF. The CDR3 bases are TGCGCCAGCACCCTGGGCGGGCTGAACACTGAAGCTTTCTTT.

The chain has TRBV25-1 and TRBJ1-1; D is possibly TRBD1 (6 bases). V was cut by 6 bases and J by 3 bases, with 17 bases left in between. The germline CDR1 and CDR2 sequences are MGHDK and SYGVNS. This CDR3 is built from 15 residues. The CDR3: CASSHGTQGYTEAFF. The CDR3 bases are TGTGCCAGCAGCCACGGAACCCAGGGGTACACTGAAGCTTTCTTT.

The chain couples TRBV28 to TRBJ2-2; D might be TRBD2 (6 bases). The V gene's germline CDR1 is MDHEN and CDR2 SYDVKM. With 6 bases removed from V and 3 bases from J, the gap between germline ends came to 23 bases. The CDR3 consists of 18 residues. CDR3 coding DNA: TGTGCCAGCAGACCCTGGGGGGACCGTCCTATCTACACCGGGGAGCTGTTTTTT. Translated: CASRPWGDRPIYTGELFF. The variable domain in full, completed from reference TRBV28 and TRBJ2-2, reads DVKVTQSSRYLVKRTGEKVFLECVQDMDHENMFWYRQDPGLGLRLIYFSYDVKMKEKGDIPEGYSVSREKKERFSLILESASTNQTSMYLCASRPWGDRPIYTGELFFGEGSRLTVL.

CDR3 coding DNA: TGTGCCAGCAGCCGGCCGGGGGACGAGCAGTACTTC. Amino acids: CASSRPGDEQYF. V gene TRBV11-3 combines with J gene TRBJ2-7, with a weak D call TRBD2 (6 bases). CDR3 length equals 12 residues. Between the trimmed V and J ends, which lost 5 bases and 5 bases, there was a span of 10 bases. The germline V gene encodes CDR1 SGHNT and CDR2 YENEEA.

V and J are TRBV7-2 and TRBJ2-7; 8 bases are shared with TRBD2. CDR3 length equals 16 residues. Germline CDR1 is SGHTA and CDR2 is FQGNSA. V trimming: 4 bases; J trimming: 6 bases; junction bases outside the gene matches: 14. The CDR3 DNA is TGTGCCAGCAGCTCCACGGGGGGGAGCCCTCCTTTCGAGCAGTACTTC. Translation gives CASSSTGGSPPFEQYF.

V and J are TRBV7-9 and TRBJ2-3; 8 bases are shared with TRBD2. V gave up 3 bases and J gave up 4 bases; unmatched junction bases: 9. CDR3 length: 16 amino acids. Germline V gene sequence: CDR1 SEHNR, CDR2 FQNEAQ (reference sequence). As DNA, the CDR3 is TGTGCCAGCAGCTTTGTAACGGGGGGGCGGTCAGATACGCAGTATTTT. This translates into CASSFVTGGRSDTQYF.

A note on this clone: One end of the junction does not line up with germline, which may come from a read error. This chain connects TRBV20-1 to TRBJ1-5; no clear D. The V gene's germline CDR1 is DFQATT and CDR2 SNEGSKA (reference sequence). The CDR3 is 10 amino acids. The CDR3 here is CSASDQPQHF. CDR3 in DNA: TGCAGTGCTAGCGATCAGCCCCAGCATTTT.

J is TRBJ1-1 and V is TRBV2; 7 bases fit TRBD1. CDR1 and CDR2 from the germline V gene are SNHLY and FYNNEI. V shed 7 bases and J 9 bases; nucleotides not matched to a gene: 8. There are 12 residues in the CDR3. CDR3 nucleotide sequence: TGTGCCAGCAAAGAAACGGACAGGAAAGCTTTCTTT. Residues: CASKETDRKAFF.

The V gene is TRBV7-9, the J gene TRBJ2-7; the D gene is possibly TRBD1 (6 bases). V lost 5 bases and J lost 3, with 17 bases in between. Germline V gives CDR1 SEHNR, CDR2 FQNEAQ (reference sequence). This CDR3 is 15 amino acids long. The CDR3 bases are TGTGCCAGCAGCCGAACAGGGAATAGGGTCTACGAGCAGTACTTC. Translation gives CASSRTGNRVYEQYF.

The J gene is TRBJ1-2, the V gene TRBV7-9; D perhaps matches TRBD1 (5 bases). Germline loops: CDR1 SEHNR, CDR2 FQNEAQ (reference sequence). This CDR3 spans 13 amino acids. V was clipped by 5 bases and J by 7 bases, with 14 bases between them. For the CDR3, the DNA is TGTGCCAGCAGCACCCGACAGCTTGCTGGCTACACCTTC. Protein sequence: CASSTRQLAGYTF.

The rearrangement uses TRBV2 and TRBJ1-5, with D perhaps matching TRBD1 (6 bases). The V end lost 8 bases, the J end lost 6 bases, and 14 bases lay between the germline ends. Per germline, CDR1 SNHLY and CDR2 FYNNEI. CDR3 size: 13 residues. The CDR3 loop is CASARQATQPQHF. The CDR3 DNA follows: TGTGCCAGCGCCAGACAGGCAACTCAGCCCCAGCATTTT.

The J gene is TRBJ1-4, the V gene TRBV5-1; 8 nucleotides line up with TRBD1. Germline lookup yields CDR1 SGHRS and CDR2 YFSETQ. Germline trimming cut 6 bases from V and 3 bases from J; bases unmatched to any gene: 7. The CDR3 is made up of 15 amino acids. The CDR3 loop is CASTEQGGPNEKLFF. The DNA of the CDR3 is TGCGCCAGCACTGAACAGGGGGGGCCTAATGAAAAACTGTTTTTT.

This clone has only a few counts. This chain links TRBV7-9 with TRBJ1-1, with TRBD1 identical over 7 bases. Germline V gene lookup returns CDR1 SEHNR and CDR2 FQNEAQ (reference sequence). The J segment lost 6 bases and the V segment lost 4 bases, leaving 14 bases of the junction unmatched. The CDR3 extends over 16 amino acids. The CDR3 region is CASSWYRGFGLPEAFF. The CDR3 DNA is TGTGCCAGCAGCTGGTACAGGGGATTCGGGCTCCCTGAAGCTTTCTTT. The full variable domain, with the rest looked up from reference TRBV7-9 and TRBJ1-1, is DTGVSQNPRHKITKRGQNVTFRCDPISEHNRLYWYRQTLGQGPEFLTYFQNEAQLEKSRLLSDRFSAERPKGSFSTLEIQRTEQGDSAMYLCASSWYRGFGLPEAFFGQGTRLTVV.

CDR3 region: CASSYSRVSQPQHF. CDR3 DNA: TGTGCCAGCAGTTACTCCCGGGTTAGCCAGCCCCAGCATTTT. V and J are TRBV6-5 and TRBJ1-5; no firm D call. The V end lost 0 bases, the J end lost 7 bases, and 10 bases lay between the germline ends. This CDR3 comprises 14 residues. CDR1 and CDR2 from the germline V gene are MNHEY and SVGAGI.

The chain employs TRBV19 and TRBJ2-1; unclear D gene. Germline V CDR1 and CDR2: LNHDA, SQIVND (reference sequence). V was trimmed by 8 bases and J by 8 bases, leaving 16 bases between them. The CDR3 sequence is 13 residues long. The CDR3 nucleotides read TGTGCCAGTTCGGGTGATCACGGCCATGAGCAGTTCTTC. It is translated as CASSGDHGHEQFF.

V usage is TRBV6-5 and J usage is TRBJ1-2; tentatively, D is TRBD1 (5 bases). CDR3 length: 15 residues. The germline V gene encodes CDR1 MNHEY and CDR2 SVGAGI. V shed 8 bases and J shed 5 bases, with 21 bases lying between them. The CDR3 sequence is CASAKVRGSGYGYTF. In nucleotides, the CDR3 is TGTGCCAGCGCGAAGGTTAGGGGATCGGGTTATGGCTACACCTTC.

The rearrangement links TRBV7-8 to TRBJ1-2; unclear D gene. CDR1 is SGHVS, CDR2 FQNEAQ, per germline. The V and J ends lost 5 bases and 3 bases respectively, with 16 bases between them. The CDR3 spans 15 residues. CDR3 DNA: TGTGCCAGCAGCACTGACCCCCGGGATTACTATGGCTACACCTTC. Encoded protein: CASSTDPRDYYGYTF.

This clone turned up a few times. V is TRBV5-1 and J is TRBJ1-1, with 8 nucleotides matching TRBD1. The CDR3 has 14 amino acids. Trimming removed 4 bases from V and 5 bases from J; junction bases left unmatched: 7. Germline values: CDR1 SGHRS, CDR2 YFSETQ. The CDR3 DNA reads as TGCGCCAGCAGCACCGAACAGGGGGGGACTGAAGCTTTCTTT. As protein: CASSTEQGGTEAFF.

The chain combines TRBV2 with TRBJ1-5, with D possibly being TRBD1 (6 bases). CDR3 size: 14 residues. V was clipped by 8 bases and J by 4 bases, with 15 bases between them. Germline V gene data show CDR1 as SNHLY and CDR2 as FYNNEI. The CDR3 loop reads CASSARGGNQPQHF. In DNA form, the CDR3 reads TGTGCCAGCTCCGCCAGGGGTGGGAATCAGCCCCAGCATTTT. Together with reference TRBV2 and TRBJ1-5, the CDR3 gives the full variable domain: EPEVTQTPSHQVTQMGQEVILRCVPISNHLYFYWYRQILGQKVEFLVSFYNNEISEKSEIFDDQFSVERPDGSNFTLKIRSTKLEDSAMYFCASSARGGNQPQHFGDGTRLSIL.